Presented here are 11 T cell receptor beta chains from one specimen sequenced in a study of breast tumors, draining lymph nodes, adjacent tissues. TCRdb re-derived calls from the multiplex PCR reads in MiXCR, one entry per CDR3 protein. The sample consists of around 16,000 distinct CDR3 sequences, roughly 52% of them appearing once. What was sequenced was tumor-adjacent breast tissue. These receptors came from a female donor with breast cancer. Some clones in this sample may be carry-over from other donors' samples.

This clonotype was seen ten or more times. Being one base from a much bigger clone, this may be a read error. The rearrangement links TRBV6-1 to TRBJ2-7; TRBD2 is a possible D gene (6 bases). The CDR3 loop spans 11 amino acids. V shed 8 bases and J shed 9 bases, with 14 bases lying between them. Germline loops: CDR1 MNHNS, CDR2 SASEGT. Here the CDR3 reads CASGRGLLQYF. CDR3 bases: TGTGCCAGCGGTCGGGGACTGCTGCAGTACTTC.

The CDR3 is CASSGGTGGTLTQYF. CDR3 nucleotide sequence: TGTGCCAGCAGCGGTGGGACAGGGGGGACATTGACCCAGTACTTC. This chain connects TRBV9 to TRBJ2-5, with 11 bases that match TRBD1. Per germline, CDR1 SGDLS and CDR2 YYNGEE. The CDR3 has 15 residues. The V segment lost 3 bases and the J segment 7 bases; nucleotides outside the gene matches: 8.

This clonotype came up once. The V call is TRBV10-3, the J call TRBJ2-5, with no clear D. There are 13 residues in the CDR3. Germline CDR1 ENHRY, CDR2 SYGVKD. The ends were cut back, 3 bases at V and 2 bases at J, with 7 bases in the middle. CDR3: CAISELVQETQYF. Here the CDR3 DNA reads TGTGCCATCAGTGAACTCGTTCAAGAGACCCAGTACTTC.

CDR3 sequence (DNA): TGTGCCAGCAGCACCCTGGGGGGGGCGGGAGTCTCTTACAATGAGCAGTTCTTC. It encodes CASSTLGGAGVSYNEQFF. The chain couples TRBV7-9 to TRBJ2-1; a possible D gene is TRBD2 (7 bases). The CDR3 runs 18 residues. The germline V gene encodes CDR1 SEHNR and CDR2 FQNEAQ (reference sequence). Trimming cost V 5 bases and J 4 bases, with 24 bases left between them.

With respect to this clonotype: At one end the junction does not follow the germline gene, possibly because of a read error. This chain uses TRBV24-1 with TRBJ2-1, with 8 bases lining up with TRBD2. CDR3 length: 13 amino acids. Germline V gene lookup returns CDR1 KGHDR and CDR2 SFDVKD. The CDR3 loop is CASSPPSGGSEYF. CDR3 DNA sequence: TGTGCCAGCAGTCCTCCATCGGGAGGGTCGGAGTACTTC.

This clonotype was observed at least ten times. The chain has TRBV11-2 and TRBJ2-2, with D perhaps matching TRBD1 (5 bases). CDR1 is SGHAT and CDR2 is FQNNGV in the germline V gene. This CDR3 has 16 residues. Trimming removed 3 bases at V and 6 bases at J, with 17 bases between. Written as DNA, the CDR3 is TGTGCCAGCAGCTTCGGGCAGGGCCCTCCAGCCGGGGAGCTGTTTTTT. It is translated as CASSFGQGPPAGELFF. The full variable domain, its missing parts supplied by reference TRBV11-2 and TRBJ2-2, is EAGVAQSPRYKIIEKRQSVAFWCNPISGHATLYWYQQILGQGPKLLIQFQNNGVVDDSQLPKDRFSAERLKGVDSTLKIQPAKLEDSAVYLCASSFGQGPPAGELFFGEGSRLTVL.

This chain connects TRBV24-1 to TRBJ2-7, with D perhaps matching TRBD2 (5 bases). The germline CDR1 and CDR2 sequences are KGHDR and SFDVKD. The V end was cut by 4 bases, the J end by 2 bases, with 17 bases between. CDR3 length: 16 residues. CDR3 region: CATSEPYGVRTYEQYF. In DNA, the CDR3 is TGTGCCACCAGTGAACCTTACGGGGTCCGAACCTACGAGCAGTACTTC.

In its sample, this clonotype was seen a few times. The gene calls are TRBV20-1 and TRBJ2-7, with a weak D call TRBD1 (6 bases). The CDR3 consists of 12 residues. V lost 3 bases and J 3 bases, leaving 9 bases between the germline ends. Germline CDR1 and CDR2: DFQATT and SNEGSKA (reference sequence). As DNA, the CDR3 is TGCAGTGCTAGCCCACAGGGCTACGAGCAGTACTTC. It codes for CSASPQGYEQYF.

This clonotype was seen repeatedly, ten times or more. This chain joins TRBV5-4 and TRBJ2-3; D is perhaps TRBD1 (6 bases). The CDR3 has 15 residues. Germline values: CDR1 SGHNT, CDR2 YYREEE (reference sequence). With 5 bases removed from V and 1 base from J, the gap between germline ends came to 14 bases. The CDR3 DNA follows: TGTGCCAGCAGACCAATGGGGGCCGGCACAGATACGCAGTATTTT. Translated: CASRPMGAGTDTQYF.

This chain links TRBV5-8 with TRBJ2-7; the match to TRBD1 covers 9 bases. V shed 4 bases and J 5 bases; nucleotides not matched to a gene: 7. Germline CDR1 and CDR2: SGHTS and YDEGEE. CDR3 size: 14 residues. DNA for the CDR3: TGTGCCAGCAGCCTTGGACAGGGGTCCCACGAGCAGTACTTC. Its protein product is CASSLGQGSHEQYF.

By frequency in the sample, this clonotype is medium-sized. Given a much more abundant clone one base away, this may be a read error. J is TRBJ2-7 and V is TRBV20-1; maybe TRBD2 (6 bases). Trimming cost V 6 bases and J 6 bases, with 21 bases left between them. The V gene's germline CDR1 is DFQATT and CDR2 SNEGSKA (reference sequence). The CDR3 is 14 amino acids. CDR3 coding DNA: TGCAGTGCATCGGGGGACGTAATCGTTTCCGAGCAGTACTTC. Encoded protein: CSASGDVIVSEQYF.